One sample yielded the 16 T cell receptor beta chains listed below, sequenced in a study of tumor-infiltrating lymphocytes in primary liver carcinoma. Germline DNA was also extracted, with blood RNA taken from unsorted whole blood. A constant-region primer primed TCR beta cDNA synthesis from roughly 510 ng of total RNA. TCR beta libraries came from three nested multiplex PCR rounds using slightly modified ARM-PCR. Primers for the first two PCR rounds were TRBV1-TRBV30 forward primers and a C-beta reverse primer (10 cycles per round). One entry per CDR3 protein, called by TCRdb with MiXCR from the multiplex PCR reads. The sample lists 300,000 to 350,000 distinct CDR3 sequences; approximately 64% were seen once. Sample: peripheral blood. Every receptor here comes from a man aged 35 to 55 with primary liver carcinoma and hepatitis B virus infection.

The CDR3 DNA follows: TGTGCCAGCAGTTCAGGACAGGGGGACACCGGGGAGCTGTTTTTT. Residues: CASSSGQGDTGELFF. This chain uses TRBV28 with TRBJ2-2; 10 bases line up with TRBD1. Germline V lookup: CDR1 MDHEN, CDR2 SYDVKM. The CDR3 sequence is 15 residues long. The J segment lost 3 bases and the V segment lost 4 bases, leaving 2 bases of the junction unmatched.

Points on this clonotype: The germline gene is not matched at one end of the junction; a read error may be the cause. V gene TRBV6-1 combines with J gene TRBJ2-7, with 11 nucleotides matching TRBD2. In germline, CDR1 is MNHNS, CDR2 SASEGT. CDR3 length equals 20 residues. The CDR3 region is CASGESLRGRLAGFIYEQYF. CDR3 bases: TGTGCCAGCGGTGAATCTCTTCGCGGACGACTAGCGGGATTCATCTACGAGCAGTACTTC.

Turning to this clonotype: This may be a read error: a much more frequent sequence differs by one nucleotide. The chain links TRBV6-5 to TRBJ2-7; no clear D gene. This CDR3 has 14 amino acids. Germline V gives CDR1 MNHEY, CDR2 SVGAGI. The CDR3 reads CASSYSIGMHDQYF. The CDR3 DNA reads as TGTGCCAGCAGTTACTCGATAGGTATGCACGATCAGTACTTC.

This clonotype was seen many times. The CDR3 bases are TGCAGCGTTGCGCGTAGCGGGACCTACGAGCAGTACTTC. As protein: CSVARSGTYEQYF. This chain uses TRBV29-1 with TRBJ2-7; the match to TRBD2 covers 8 bases. The V gene's germline CDR1 is SQVTM and CDR2 ANQGSEA. The V and J ends lost 4 bases and 2 bases, in that order; junction bases with no gene match: 4. The CDR3 is 13 residues long.

For this clonotype: A much larger clone lies one base from this, so it may be a read error. The rearrangement links TRBV14 to TRBJ2-1; D is possibly TRBD1 (6 bases). The germline V gene encodes CDR1 SGHDN and CDR2 FVKESK. The CDR3 contains 14 residues. The CDR3, as DNA: TGTGCCAGCAGCCTTACCCTTTTAGGGGGTGAGCAGCTCTTC. It encodes CASSLTLLGGEQLF.

On this clonotype: A much larger clone lies one base from this, so it may be a read error. The chain links TRBV12-3 or TRBV12-4 to TRBJ1-5, with 9 bases matching TRBD1. The CDR3 has 14 amino acids. The CDR3 reads CASNLGTGRQSQHF. Here the CDR3 DNA reads TGTGCCAGCAACCTTGGGACAGGGCGTCAGTCCCAGCATTTT.

V and J are TRBV28 and TRBJ2-5; 11 bases match TRBD1. V trimming: 5 bases; J trimming: 5 bases; junction bases outside the gene matches: 16. This CDR3 has 18 residues. The germline V gene encodes CDR1 MDHEN and CDR2 SYDVKM. As DNA, the CDR3 is TGTGCCAGCAGTAAGGGACAGGGGGTTCGATATGGTTTTGAGACCCAGTACTTC. Translating gives CASSKGQGVRYGFETQYF.

The DNA of the CDR3 is TGCGCCAGCAGCTTGACAGGGAGCGAGCAGTTCTTC. Its protein is CASSLTGSEQFF. V gene TRBV5-1 combines with J gene TRBJ2-7; weak D call: TRBD1 (6 bases). The J call is in doubt because the DNA end fits TRBJ2-1 better. The CDR3 is 12 amino acids. CDR1 and CDR2 from the germline V gene are SGHRS and YFSETQ.

The V and J genes are TRBV28 and TRBJ2-5; TRBD1 matches at 10 bases. CDR1 and CDR2 from the germline V gene are MDHEN and SYDVKM. The ends lost 4 bases at V and 11 bases at J; junction bases unmatched: 13. This CDR3 has 15 residues. CDR3 amino acids: CASSYGTGAVFYQYF. The CDR3, as DNA: TGTGCCAGCAGTTACGGGACAGGGGCTGTGTTCTATCAGTACTTC.

CDR3 protein: CASRTGTGPYEQYF. CDR3 DNA sequence: TGCGCCAGCAGAACCGGGACAGGGCCCTACGAGCAGTACTTC. The chain combines TRBV5-1 with TRBJ2-7, with 9 nucleotides matching TRBD1. Germline trimming cut 5 bases from V and 2 bases from J; bases unmatched to any gene: 5. Germline loops: CDR1 SGHRS, CDR2 YFSETQ. The CDR3 is 14 residues long.

This clonotype was counted a few times. CDR3 coding DNA: TGTGCCAGCAGTTACCCCCGTGACGGGCGGTCGACAGATACGCAGTATTTT. It is translated as CASSYPRDGRSTDTQYF. This chain connects TRBV6-6 to TRBJ2-3; D not certain. The CDR3 has 17 residues. Germline CDR1 MNHNY, CDR2 SVGAGI (reference sequence). Trimming took off 2 bases at V and 3 bases at J, with 18 bases between the two ends.

The genes are TRBV11-2 and TRBJ2-1, with a weak D call TRBD1 (6 bases). Germline CDR1 and CDR2: SGHAT and FQNNGV. The CDR3 is 14 amino acids. V was pared by 3 bases and J by 9 bases, with 15 bases between. The CDR3, as DNA: TGTGCCAGCAGCTTGGAACAGGGCCGGGGTGAGCAGTTCTTC. Amino acids: CASSLEQGRGEQFF.

In regard to this clonotype: Because the CDR3 is missing its conserved closing phenylalanine or tryptophan, this is likely a read error. The rearrangement joins TRBV11-1 to TRBJ1-2; perhaps TRBD1 as D (5 bases). The CDR3 sequence is 15 residues long. Germline assignment: CDR1 SGHAT and CDR2 FQDESV (reference sequence). The V gene lost 0 bases and the J gene lost 7 bases, with 15 bases spanning the gap. Here the CDR3 DNA reads TGTGCCAGCAGCTTAGCTTCGGCCAGGGATTTTGGCTACACCTCC. Its protein product is CASSLASARDFGYTS.

This clonotype was seen ten or more times. The rearrangement uses TRBV6-1 and TRBJ1-1, with D tentatively TRBD1 (5 bases). V was cut by 5 bases and J by 8 bases, with 15 bases left in between. Germline CDR1 reads MNHNS; CDR2 reads SASEGT. The CDR3 length is 13 residues. Here the CDR3 reads CASSRVMGTEAFF. In nucleotides, the CDR3 is TGTGCCAGCAGTCGAGTAATGGGGACGGAAGCTTTCTTT.

Points on this clonotype: A read error may explain this, as a much larger clone is one base away. The chain recombines TRBV4-1 with TRBJ2-7; tentative D call: TRBD2 (5 bases). The germline gives CDR1 MGHRA, CDR2 YSYEKL. The CDR3 extends over 15 amino acids. The DNA for the CDR3 is TGCGCCAGCGGCCAAGATCCGGGGATGGGCTACGAGCAGTACTTC. It is translated as CASGQDPGMGYEQYF.

As regards this clonotype: Since a much larger clone is just one base distant, this may be a read error. The chain's CDR3 is CASSWDRRNTEAFF. The CDR3 coding sequence is TGTGCCAGCAGTTGGGACAGGCGGAACACTGAAGCTTTCTTT. The J gene is TRBJ1-1, the V gene TRBV12-3 or TRBV12-4; TRBD1 matches 8 bases. The CDR3 consists of 14 residues. With V trimmed by 4 bases and J by 1 base, 2 bases remained unmatched.